This is a list of T cell receptor beta chains from one sample in a study of T cell responses to AZD1222 COVID-19 vaccine. Sequencing was performed with immunoSEQ multiplex PCR; in TCRdb, only in-frame clones are kept and a portion is missing. The repertoire holds roughly 100,000 clones, with roughly nine tenths as singletons. The specimen comprised peripheral blood, sampled on day 0 of AZD1222 vaccination. These receptors were taken from an adult in good health. Each CDR3 is given with its conserved first and last residue. Fields, in order: D gene, CDR3 length, V gene, clone size, J gene, CDR3 DNA, CDR3 protein. A D gene is named only where the DNA matches it firmly. Size tells how often a clone was seen (once, few, many) or the class of an expanded clone, and some rows leave it out.

D gene: .
CDR3 length: 18
V gene: TRBV21-1
clone size: .
J gene: TRBJ1-5
CDR3 DNA: TGTGCCAGCAGCCCCACTAATAGACGTGAGCAAAGCAATCAGCCCCAGCATTTT
CDR3 protein: CASSPTNRREQSNQPQHF

D gene: .
CDR3 length: 14
V gene: TRBV24-1
clone size: .
J gene: TRBJ2-7
CDR3 DNA: TGTGCCACCAGTCTAGGGGGGGAGGAGGACGAGCAGTACTTC
CDR3 protein: CATSLGGEEDEQYF

D gene: .
CDR3 length: 14
V gene: TRBV9
clone size: .
J gene: TRBJ1-6
CDR3 DNA: TGTGCCAGCAGCGCCCTTGGGGACAATTCACCCCTCCACTTT
CDR3 protein: CASSALGDNSPLHF

D gene: .
CDR3 length: 16
V gene: TRBV15
clone size: .
J gene: TRBJ2-2
CDR3 DNA: TGTGCCACCAGCAGAGATTCGGGGCCGTACACCGGGGAGCTGTTTTTT
CDR3 protein: CATSRDSGPYTGELFF

D gene: .
CDR3 length: 15
V gene: TRBV28
clone size: .
J gene: TRBJ1-1
CDR3 DNA: TGTGCCAGCAGTCTTGATCGAGGGACGAACACTGAAGCTTTCTTT
CDR3 protein: CASSLDRGTNTEAFF

D gene: .
CDR3 length: 15
V gene: TRBV9
clone size: once
J gene: TRBJ2-7
CDR3 DNA: TGTGCCAGCAGCGTAGAGGAGGGGCAATCCTACGAGCAGTACTTC
CDR3 protein: CASSVEEGQSYEQYF

D gene: TRBD1
CDR3 length: 16
V gene: TRBV5-6
clone size: .
J gene: TRBJ1-1
CDR3 DNA: TGTGCCAGCAGCTTGAGGTCAGGGGGAGCGGGCACTGAAGCTTTCTTT
CDR3 protein: CASSLRSGGAGTEAFF

D gene: .
CDR3 length: 13
V gene: TRBV6-5
clone size: .
J gene: TRBJ2-2
CDR3 DNA: TGTGCCAGCAGTTACAGGGCCACCGGGGAGCTGTTTTTT
CDR3 protein: CASSYRATGELFF

D gene: .
CDR3 length: 15
V gene: TRBV6-5
clone size: .
J gene: TRBJ1-6
CDR3 DNA: TGTGCCAGCAGCGACAGAATCTCCTATAATTCACCCCTCCACTTT
CDR3 protein: CASSDRISYNSPLHF

D gene: TRBD2
CDR3 length: 15
V gene: TRBV11-2
clone size: once
J gene: TRBJ2-2
CDR3 DNA: TGTGCCAGCACCTTACTAGCGGGGTACACCGGGGAGCTGTTTTTT
CDR3 protein: CASTLLAGYTGELFF

D gene: TRBD2
CDR3 length: 18
V gene: TRBV5-1
clone size: .
J gene: TRBJ2-3
CDR3 DNA: TGCGCCAGCAGCGAGCGCCCTAGCGGAGACTCCTCCACAGATACGCAGTATTTT
CDR3 protein: CASSERPSGDSSTDTQYF

D gene: .
CDR3 length: 15
V gene: TRBV3-1/TRBV3-2
clone size: .
J gene: TRBJ1-2
CDR3 DNA: TGTGCCAGCAGCCAACCCTCCGCTGCTAACTATGGCTACACCTTC
CDR3 protein: CASSQPSAANYGYTF

D gene: .
CDR3 length: 15
V gene: TRBV25-1
clone size: .
J gene: TRBJ2-2
CDR3 DNA: TGTGCCAGCATGGAGGGGGGGTTTCGCACCGGGGAGCTGTTTTTT
CDR3 protein: CASMEGGFRTGELFF

D gene: .
CDR3 length: 14
V gene: TRBV9
clone size: .
J gene: TRBJ2-7
CDR3 DNA: TGTGCCAGCAGCCCGAGACCGCTTCCCCACGAGCAGTACTTC
CDR3 protein: CASSPRPLPHEQYF

D gene: .
CDR3 length: 15
V gene: TRBV7-2
clone size: .
J gene: TRBJ2-7
CDR3 DNA: TGTGCCAGCAGCTTAGGACCCTTGAGCTCCTACGAGCAGTACTTC
CDR3 protein: CASSLGPLSSYEQYF

D gene: TRBD2
CDR3 length: 13
V gene: TRBV7-8
clone size: .
J gene: TRBJ2-7
CDR3 DNA: TGTGCCAGCAGCCGACTAGCGGGAGTCGAGCAGTACTTC
CDR3 protein: CASSRLAGVEQYF

D gene: .
CDR3 length: 15
V gene: TRBV5-1
clone size: once
J gene: TRBJ2-3
CDR3 DNA: TGCGCCAGCAGCTTGGATGGAGAACGGACAGATACGCAGTATTTT
CDR3 protein: CASSLDGERTDTQYF

D gene: TRBD2
CDR3 length: 15
V gene: TRBV7-9
clone size: .
J gene: TRBJ2-1
CDR3 DNA: TGTGCCAGCAGCTTCGAGCGGGAGGCTTACAATGAGCAGTTCTTC
CDR3 protein: CASSFEREAYNEQFF

D gene: .
CDR3 length: 13
V gene: TRBV18
clone size: .
J gene: TRBJ2-5
CDR3 DNA: TGTGCCAGCTCCCCGAGGATGGGAGAGACCCAGTACTTC
CDR3 protein: CASSPRMGETQYF

D gene: .
CDR3 length: 13
V gene: TRBV24-1
clone size: once
J gene: TRBJ2-1
CDR3 DNA: TGTGCCACCAGTGGGCTAGCTCCCAATGAGCAGTTCTTC
CDR3 protein: CATSGLAPNEQFF

D gene: .
CDR3 length: 16
V gene: TRBV5-4
clone size: once
J gene: TRBJ1-6
CDR3 DNA: TGTGCCAGCAGTGAAGCACCCAGCTCCTATAATTCACCCCTCCACTTT
CDR3 protein: CASSEAPSSYNSPLHF

D gene: .
CDR3 length: 16
V gene: TRBV11-3
clone size: .
J gene: TRBJ2-2
CDR3 DNA: TGTGCCAGCAGCTCCCGGGGCTATGCGAACACCGGGGAGCTGTTTTTT
CDR3 protein: CASSSRGYANTGELFF

D gene: .
CDR3 length: 13
V gene: TRBV6-5
clone size: .
J gene: TRBJ2-7
CDR3 DNA: TGTGCCAGCAGTTACGGGGGTCGGTACGAGCAGTACTTC
CDR3 protein: CASSYGGRYEQYF

D gene: TRBD1
CDR3 length: 12
V gene: TRBV2
clone size: once
J gene: TRBJ1-2
CDR3 DNA: TGTGCCAGCGACAGGGACAACTATGGCTACACCTTC
CDR3 protein: CASDRDNYGYTF

D gene: .
CDR3 length: 13
V gene: TRBV19
clone size: .
J gene: TRBJ2-2
CDR3 DNA: TGTGCCAGTAGTATTTCGCTTAACGGGGAGCTGTTTTTT
CDR3 protein: CASSISLNGELFF

D gene: TRBD2
CDR3 length: 14
V gene: TRBV10-3
clone size: .
J gene: TRBJ2-5
CDR3 DNA: TGTGCCATCAGTGACAACGCCCCGGGGGGGACCCAGTACTTC
CDR3 protein: CAISDNAPGGTQYF

D gene: .
CDR3 length: 11
V gene: TRBV18
clone size: .
J gene: TRBJ2-3
CDR3 DNA: TGTGCCAGCTCATCCACAGATACGCAGTATTTT
CDR3 protein: CASSSTDTQYF

D gene: .
CDR3 length: 12
V gene: TRBV5-6
clone size: .
J gene: TRBJ1-3
CDR3 DNA: TGTGCCAGCAGCCTTACCGCGAACACCATATATTTT
CDR3 protein: CASSLTANTIYF

D gene: TRBD2
CDR3 length: 13
V gene: TRBV12-3/TRBV12-4
clone size: .
J gene: TRBJ2-7
CDR3 DNA: TGTGCCAGCAGATTAGCGGGAGTGGGCGAGCAGTACTTC
CDR3 protein: CASRLAGVGEQYF

D gene: .
CDR3 length: 12
V gene: TRBV7-2
clone size: .
J gene: TRBJ2-7
CDR3 DNA: TGTGCCAGCAGTTCACAGAGATACGAGCAGTACTTC
CDR3 protein: CASSSQRYEQYF

D gene: .
CDR3 length: 15
V gene: TRBV27
clone size: .
J gene: TRBJ1-5
CDR3 DNA: TGTGCCAGCAGTTTATCCGGGTTAGGCAATCAGCCCCAGCATTTT
CDR3 protein: CASSLSGLGNQPQHF

D gene: TRBD1
CDR3 length: 15
V gene: TRBV5-1
clone size: once
J gene: TRBJ1-1
CDR3 DNA: TGCGCCAGCAGCTTGGCCGGGACAGGGAGCCTTGAAGCTTTCTTT
CDR3 protein: CASSLAGTGSLEAFF

D gene: .
CDR3 length: 13
V gene: TRBV28
clone size: .
J gene: TRBJ2-7
CDR3 DNA: TGTGCCAGCAGTTTGACAGTAGCCTACGAGCAGTACTTC
CDR3 protein: CASSLTVAYEQYF

D gene: TRBD2
CDR3 length: 14
V gene: TRBV28
clone size: .
J gene: TRBJ2-7
CDR3 DNA: TGTGCCAGCAGCCGTACTAGCGGGGCATACCAGCAGTACTTC
CDR3 protein: CASSRTSGAYQQYF

D gene: .
CDR3 length: 16
V gene: TRBV28
clone size: .
J gene: TRBJ1-6
CDR3 DNA: TGTGCCAGCAGACCGCCCCCTGGGGATGGAAATTCACCCCTCCACTTT
CDR3 protein: CASRPPPGDGNSPLHF

D gene: .
CDR3 length: 14
V gene: TRBV28
clone size: .
J gene: TRBJ2-5
CDR3 DNA: TGTGCCAGCAGTTCCCTTCAAAGTGGAGAGACCCAGTACTTC
CDR3 protein: CASSSLQSGETQYF

D gene: TRBD2
CDR3 length: 15
V gene: TRBV7-3
clone size: once
J gene: TRBJ2-1
CDR3 DNA: TGTGCCAGCAGCCCAGTGACTAGCGGGAGATCTGAGCAGTTCTTC
CDR3 protein: CASSPVTSGRSEQFF

D gene: .
CDR3 length: 13
V gene: TRBV14
clone size: .
J gene: TRBJ2-7
CDR3 DNA: TGTGCCAGCAGCCAAGACACATATCGCGAGCAGTACTTC
CDR3 protein: CASSQDTYREQYF

D gene: .
CDR3 length: 13
V gene: TRBV3-1/TRBV3-2
clone size: .
J gene: TRBJ1-5
CDR3 DNA: TGTGCCAGCAGCTCAGGGATCAATCAGCCCCAGCATTTT
CDR3 protein: CASSSGINQPQHF

D gene: .
CDR3 length: 13
V gene: TRBV19
clone size: .
J gene: TRBJ1-2
CDR3 DNA: TGTGCCAGTAGAACGGCAGGGCGGGATGGCTACACCTTC
CDR3 protein: CASRTAGRDGYTF

D gene: TRBD1
CDR3 length: 16
V gene: TRBV6-6
clone size: .
J gene: TRBJ2-1
CDR3 DNA: TGTGCCAGCAGCGTCCTATCCAGGGGGCCTTACAATGAGCAGTTCTTC
CDR3 protein: CASSVLSRGPYNEQFF

D gene: .
CDR3 length: 14
V gene: TRBV3-1/TRBV3-2
clone size: few
J gene: TRBJ1-5
CDR3 DNA: TGTGCCAGCAGCCCAGGAGTGGGGGAAAGGCCCCAGCATTTT
CDR3 protein: CASSPGVGERPQHF

D gene: TRBD2
CDR3 length: 14
V gene: TRBV6-2/TRBV6-3
clone size: .
J gene: TRBJ2-1
CDR3 DNA: TGTGCCAGCAGTTACGGCGGGAGGGCGAATGAGCAGTTCTTC
CDR3 protein: CASSYGGRANEQFF

D gene: .
CDR3 length: 11
V gene: TRBV28
clone size: .
J gene: TRBJ2-3
CDR3 DNA: TGTGCCAGCAGACACACAGATACGCAGTATTTT
CDR3 protein: CASRHTDTQYF

D gene: TRBD1
CDR3 length: 15
V gene: TRBV7-6
clone size: .
J gene: TRBJ1-4
CDR3 DNA: TGTGCCAGCAGCACCGGGACAGCAGTTTTTGAAAAACTGTTTTTT
CDR3 protein: CASSTGTAVFEKLFF

D gene: .
CDR3 length: 11
V gene: TRBV2
clone size: .
J gene: TRBJ2-7
CDR3 DNA: TGTGCCAGCAACAGGGTTTACGAGCAGTACTTC
CDR3 protein: CASNRVYEQYF

D gene: .
CDR3 length: 14
V gene: TRBV7-8
clone size: .
J gene: TRBJ1-4
CDR3 DNA: TGTGCCAGCAGCTCGGGACGGGGAAATGAAAAACTGTTTTTT
CDR3 protein: CASSSGRGNEKLFF

D gene: TRBD1
CDR3 length: 14
V gene: TRBV30
clone size: .
J gene: TRBJ1-2
CDR3 DNA: TGTGCCTGGAGTTCACAGGGGGGGGACTATGGCTACACCTTC
CDR3 protein: CAWSSQGGDYGYTF

D gene: .
CDR3 length: 14
V gene: TRBV19
clone size: .
J gene: TRBJ1-1
CDR3 DNA: TGTGCCAGTAGTATACCAGGGGTGGGCACTGAAGCTTTCTTT
CDR3 protein: CASSIPGVGTEAFF

D gene: .
CDR3 length: 14
V gene: TRBV7-9
clone size: .
J gene: TRBJ1-6
CDR3 DNA: TGTGCCAGCAGCAACGGGGGGTTTAATTCACCCCTCCACTTT
CDR3 protein: CASSNGGFNSPLHF

D gene: .
CDR3 length: 14
V gene: TRBV20-1
clone size: .
J gene: TRBJ1-1
CDR3 DNA: TGCAGTGCTAGTCGGGTCCTTCCGGGCACTGAAGCTTTCTTT
CDR3 protein: CSASRVLPGTEAFF

D gene: .
CDR3 length: 17
V gene: TRBV11-3
clone size: .
J gene: TRBJ1-3
CDR3 DNA: TGTGCCAGCAGCTTCGGAGCTGTCCGAGGTTCTGGAAACACCATATATTTT
CDR3 protein: CASSFGAVRGSGNTIYF